These 29 T cell receptor beta chains originate from one sample sequenced in a study of shared clonotypes between healthy human individuals. Some clones are missing from TCRdb's copy, which holds only in-frame ones; the method was immunoSEQ multiplex PCR. This sample has 950,000 to 1,100,000 clones; more than 65% occur once, and the top ten carry around 1.4%. The sequencing sample was made of memory CD4+ T cells sorted from blood. The subset was: CD45RA-negative fraction. These receptors were obtained from a man between 18 and 35 years old in good health.

On this clone itself: Additional DNA sequences in this sample encode the identical CDR3. The chain couples TRBV2 to TRBJ1-5; D not certain. CDR3 size: 14 residues. Trimming took 4 bases from V and 1 from J, leaving 8 bases between them. Looked up from germline, CDR1 is SNHLY and CDR2 is FYNNEI. Written as DNA, the CDR3 is TGTGCCAGCAGTGTTGCCGGGAGCAATCAGCCCCAGCATTTT. It codes for CASSVAGSNQPQHF.

There are a few counts of this clone. The chain links TRBV6-5 to TRBJ2-5; TRBD1 or TRBD2 may be the D gene (6 bases each). The germline gives CDR1 MNHEY, CDR2 SVGAGI. The CDR3 runs to 16 residues. V dropped 0 bases and J dropped 5 bases, with 16 bases sitting between them. The CDR3 protein is CASSYSRGGGGETQYF. In DNA form, the CDR3 reads TGTGCCAGCAGTTACTCGAGAGGGGGAGGAGGGGAGACCCAGTACTTC.

This clone was detected only once. The J gene is TRBJ1-2, the V gene TRBV7-9; D unresolved. CDR3 size: 16 residues. CDR1 and CDR2 from the germline V gene are SEHNR and FQNEAQ (reference sequence). V gave up 2 bases and J gave up 1 base, with 14 bases separating them. CDR3 coding DNA: TGTGCCAGCAGCTTATATGGCTCTGGGGTTAACTATGGCTACACCTTC. Its translation: CASSLYGSGVNYGYTF.

The gene calls are TRBV6-1 and TRBJ2-5, with 8 bases identical to TRBD2. CDR1 is MNHNS and CDR2 is SASEGT in the germline V gene. Trimming at V came to 2 bases and at J to 2 bases, leaving 13 bases not matched to a gene. The CDR3 loop spans 18 amino acids. In DNA form, the CDR3 reads TGTGCCAGCAGTGAAATAGGTATAGGCGGGAGGACACAAGAGACCCAGTACTTC. The encoded protein is CASSEIGIGGRTQETQYF.

V is TRBV19 and J is TRBJ1-5, with 9 positions matching TRBD1. This CDR3 spans 14 amino acids. After removal of 6 bases from V and 6 bases from J, the junction contained 6 bases not matched to a gene. Germline loops: CDR1 LNHDA, CDR2 SQIVND (reference sequence). For the CDR3, the DNA is TGTGCCAGTAGCACTCCGGGACAGGGTCAGCCCCAGCATTTT. Translation gives CASSTPGQGQPQHF.

This chain connects TRBV7-9 to TRBJ2-2; 13 bases agree with TRBD2. The CDR3 is 15 amino acids. Germline assignment: CDR1 SEHNR and CDR2 FQNEAQ (reference sequence). The junction had 5 bases not matched to a gene; V was cut back by 7 bases and J by 6 bases. The CDR3 DNA sequence: TGTGCCAGCATCAGGACTAGCGGGAGTCCCGGGGAGCTGTTTTTT. Residues: CASIRTSGSPGELFF. Using reference TRBV7-9 and TRBJ2-2 for the parts outside the CDR3, the full variable domain is DTGVSQNPRHKITKRGQNVTFRCDPISEHNRLYWYRQTLGQGPEFLTYFQNEAQLEKSRLLSDRFSAERPKGSFSTLEIQRTEQGDSAMYLCASIRTSGSPGELFFGEGSRLTVL.

The chain joins TRBV5-8 to TRBJ2-7; TRBD2 agrees at 9 bases. V was pared by 2 bases and J by 4 bases, with 10 bases of the junction left unmatched. This CDR3 spans 16 amino acids. The V gene's germline CDR1 is SGHTS and CDR2 YDEGEE. CDR3 sequence: CASSFLGGRAGYEQYF. Here the CDR3 DNA reads TGTGCCAGCAGCTTCCTGGGCGGGAGGGCCGGATACGAGCAGTACTTC.

The chain joins TRBV7-9 to TRBJ2-7, with D perhaps being TRBD1 or TRBD2 (5 bases each). Trimming removed 3 bases from V and 0 bases from J, with 15 bases in between. Per the germline V gene, CDR1 is SEHNR and CDR2 is FQNEAQ (reference sequence). The CDR3 totals 16 residues. The CDR3 DNA reads TGTGCCAGCAGCTTGGGGGTAGGTCTTTACTCCTACGAGCAGTACTTC. Translation gives CASSLGVGLYSYEQYF.

With regard to this clone: The same CDR3 can be traced to other DNA sequences in this sample. The chain links TRBV5-4 to TRBJ2-3, with a tentative D call TRBD1 (6 bases). The CDR3 is 14 amino acids. The germline gives CDR1 SGHNT, CDR2 YYREEE (reference sequence). V lost 2 bases, J lost 3 bases, and 10 bases lay in between. The DNA of the CDR3 is TGTGCCAGCAGCTTCGAAAGGGGGACAGATACGCAGTATTTT. Translated, it gives CASSFERGTDTQYF.

The CDR3 loop reads CAISEGIEQFF. As DNA, the CDR3 is TGTGCCATCAGTGAGGGAATTGAGCAGTTCTTC. The V gene is TRBV10-3, the J gene TRBJ2-1; D ambiguous. Per the germline V gene, CDR1 is ENHRY and CDR2 is SYGVKD. V lost 2 bases, J lost 9 bases, and 5 bases lay in between. The CDR3 has 11 amino acids.

The chain employs TRBV5-1 and TRBJ1-2; 9 bases are shared with TRBD1. CDR1 SGHRS and CDR2 YFSETQ come from the germline V gene. The CDR3 length is 18 residues. Trimming cost V 4 bases and J 0 bases; bases outside gene matches: 13. DNA for the CDR3: TGCGCCAGCAGCCCTGACCGGGACAGGGAGTATCCTAACTATGGCTACACCTTC. Its translation is CASSPDRDREYPNYGYTF.

V gene TRBV7-9 combines with J gene TRBJ1-2; D is ambiguous. The V end lost 4 bases, the J end lost 3 bases, and 15 bases lay between the germline ends. The germline V gene has CDR1 SEHNR and CDR2 FQNEAQ (reference sequence). This CDR3 spans 15 amino acids. The chain's CDR3 is CASSSRTWQDYGYTF. The CDR3 DNA reads TGTGCCAGCAGCTCCCGTACCTGGCAAGACTATGGCTACACCTTC. Full variable domain (outside the CDR3, taken from reference TRBV7-9 and TRBJ1-2): DTGVSQNPRHKITKRGQNVTFRCDPISEHNRLYWYRQTLGQGPEFLTYFQNEAQLEKSRLLSDRFSAERPKGSFSTLEIQRTEQGDSAMYLCASSSRTWQDYGYTFGSGTRLTVV.

In this sample, this clone turned up once. The chain joins TRBV9 to TRBJ1-2, with 12 bases lining up with TRBD1. Germline CDR1 reads SGDLS; CDR2 reads YYNGEE. This CDR3 is built from 14 residues. With 2 bases clipped from V and 8 bases from J, the junction kept 4 bases outside the gene matches. CDR3 sequence reads: CASSVGDRGQGYTF. The CDR3 DNA reads TGTGCCAGCAGCGTCGGGGACAGGGGGCAGGGCTACACCTTC.

The V and J genes are TRBV18 and TRBJ2-6; maybe TRBD1 (5 bases). Germline V gene data show CDR1 as KGHSH and CDR2 as LQKENI. The germline V and J ends were trimmed by 6 bases and 0 bases, with 12 bases remaining between them. This CDR3 region has 16 residues. The CDR3 reads CASSTNQGSGANVLTF. The DNA of the CDR3 is TGTGCCAGCTCCACTAACCAGGGCTCTGGGGCCAACGTCCTGACTTTC.

The rearrangement links TRBV30 to TRBJ2-2, with a weak D call TRBD2 (6 bases). Looked up from germline, CDR1 is GTSNPN and CDR2 is SVGIG (reference sequence). The V end lost 0 bases, the J end lost 7 bases, and 9 bases lay between the germline ends. There are 13 residues in the CDR3. As DNA, the CDR3 is TGTGCCTGGAGTGTATCGGGAGACGGGGAGCTGTTTTTT. Translation gives CAWSVSGDGELFF. Filled out from reference TRBV30 and TRBJ2-2, the complete variable domain reads SQTIHQWPATLVQPVGSPLSLECTVEGTSNPNLYWYRQAAGRGLQLLFYSVGIGQISSEVPQNLSASRPQDRQFILSSKKLLLSDSGFYLCAWSVSGDGELFFGEGSRLTVL.

The gene calls are TRBV2 and TRBJ1-1; 7 bases are shared with TRBD1. Trimming at V came to 6 bases and at J to 11 bases, leaving 9 bases not matched to a gene. CDR3 size: 12 residues. Germline CDR1 reads SNHLY; CDR2 reads FYNNEI. The CDR3 sequence: CASSDDRVWAFF. DNA of the CDR3: TGTGCCAGCAGCGACGACAGGGTTTGGGCTTTCTTT.

The chain has TRBV6-1 and TRBJ1-2; D might be TRBD1 (6 bases). Trimming left V 3 bases short and J 1 base short, with 18 bases between. Germline lookup yields CDR1 MNHNS and CDR2 SASEGT. The CDR3 has 17 amino acids. The DNA for the CDR3 is TGTGCCAGCAGTGACCCGAGCCGGGACATCCTTAACTATGGCTACACCTTC. Its protein is CASSDPSRDILNYGYTF.

The rearrangement joins TRBV6-1 to TRBJ2-7; weak D call: TRBD2 (5 bases). Trimming took 0 bases from V and 6 from J, leaving 9 bases between them. From germline, CDR1 is MNHNS and CDR2 SASEGT. The CDR3 runs 13 residues. CDR3 in amino acids: CASSEARAREQYF. Here the CDR3 DNA reads TGTGCCAGCAGTGAAGCGAGGGCGCGCGAGCAGTACTTC.

This chain's CDR3 is CASSFGQGADTQYF. The CDR3 nucleotides read TGTGCCAGCAGTTTCGGGCAGGGGGCGGATACGCAGTATTTT. The chain has TRBV28 and TRBJ2-3; 8 bases fit TRBD1. Germline CDR1 reads MDHEN; CDR2 reads SYDVKM. The CDR3 is 14 amino acids. Trimming cost V 3 bases and J 6 bases; bases outside gene matches: 5. Combining the CDR3 with reference TRBV28 and TRBJ2-3 gives the whole variable domain DVKVTQSSRYLVKRTGEKVFLECVQDMDHENMFWYRQDPGLGLRLIYFSYDVKMKEKGDIPEGYSVSREKKERFSLILESASTNQTSMYLCASSFGQGADTQYFGPGTRLTVL.

This clone has only a few counts. The chain combines TRBV19 with TRBJ2-5; tentatively, D is TRBD2 (6 bases). The CDR3 spans 14 residues. Germline V gene sequence: CDR1 LNHDA, CDR2 SQIVND (reference sequence). Deletions cut 9 bases from V and 4 bases from J, with 18 bases between. The CDR3 DNA follows: TGTGCCAGCTCAGCGAGGACGGGGGTAGAGACCCAGTACTTC. Amino acids: CASSARTGVETQYF.

This clone was counted between two and nine times. The chain combines TRBV18 with TRBJ2-4, with D perhaps matching TRBD2 (6 bases). The germline V gene has CDR1 KGHSH and CDR2 LQKENI. This CDR3 is built from 16 residues. With 2 bases removed from V and 2 bases from J, the gap between germline ends came to 13 bases. The CDR3 protein is CASSPNTGGSKNIQYF. CDR3 nucleotides: TGTGCCAGCTCACCAAATACTGGGGGGTCCAAAAACATTCAGTACTTC.

This clone has only a few counts. V and J are TRBV7-9 and TRBJ1-4; D remains ambiguous. Germline loops: CDR1 SEHNR, CDR2 FQNEAQ (reference sequence). V lost 3 bases and J lost 7, with 6 bases in between. The CDR3 length is 12 residues. The chain's CDR3 is CASSFNSEKLFF. The CDR3 coding sequence is TGTGCCAGCAGCTTTAACAGTGAAAAACTGTTTTTT.

The chain carries TRBV19 and TRBJ2-7; 8 bases are shared with TRBD1. In germline, CDR1 is LNHDA, CDR2 SQIVND (reference sequence). The J segment lost 1 base and the V segment lost 5 bases, leaving 7 bases of the junction unmatched. The CDR3 extends over 15 amino acids. The CDR3 nucleotides are TGTGCCAGTAGTTTGGGAGACAGGGGTTCCTACGAGCAGTACTTC. It encodes CASSLGDRGSYEQYF.

The rearrangement links TRBV19 to TRBJ1-5, with 7 bases matching TRBD1. Germline CDR1 and CDR2: LNHDA and SQIVND (reference sequence). The ends lost 5 bases at V and 8 bases at J; junction bases unmatched: 12. The CDR3 runs 15 residues. The CDR3 DNA is TGTGCCAGTAGTGACGAACAGGGGAGAGTTGAGCCCCAGCATTTT. This codes for CASSDEQGRVEPQHF. The whole variable domain, filled in from reference TRBV19 and TRBJ1-5, reads DGGITQSPKYLFRKEGQNVTLSCEQNLNHDAMYWYRQDPGQGLRLIYYSQIVNDFQKGDIAEGYSVSREKKESFPLTVTSAQKNPTAFYLCASSDEQGRVEPQHFGDGTRLSIL.

This clone was observed a single time. V and J are TRBV7-2 and TRBJ2-7; no reliable D call. Looked up from germline, CDR1 is SGHTA and CDR2 is FQGNSA. The germline V and J ends were trimmed by 4 bases and 1 base, with 8 bases remaining between them. The CDR3 is made up of 13 amino acids. The CDR3 sequence is CASSSLHSYEQYF. The CDR3 bases are TGTGCCAGCAGCTCACTCCATTCCTACGAGCAGTACTTC. Filled out from reference TRBV7-2 and TRBJ2-7, the complete variable domain reads GAGVSQSPSNKVTEKGKDVELRCDPISGHTALYWYRQSLGQGLEFLIYFQGNSAPDKSGLPSDRFSAERTGGSVSTLTIQRTQQEDSAVYLCASSSLHSYEQYFGPGTRLTVT.

The genes are TRBV19 and TRBJ1-6; 7 nucleotides line up with TRBD1. The germline gives CDR1 LNHDA, CDR2 SQIVND (reference sequence). Unmatched junction bases numbered 3, after V lost 4 bases and J lost 3 bases. The CDR3 consists of 15 residues. CDR3 residues: CASSNRQGYNSPLHF. The CDR3 DNA reads TGTGCCAGTAGTAACAGACAGGGCTATAATTCACCCCTCCACTTT. The full variable domain, with the rest looked up from reference TRBV19 and TRBJ1-6, is DGGITQSPKYLFRKEGQNVTLSCEQNLNHDAMYWYRQDPGQGLRLIYYSQIVNDFQKGDIAEGYSVSREKKESFPLTVTSAQKNPTAFYLCASSNRQGYNSPLHFGNGTRLTVT.

DNA for the CDR3: TGCGCCAGCAGCTTTGGCAGCGGGGGCACAGATACGCAGTATTTT. It encodes CASSFGSGGTDTQYF. The V and J genes are TRBV5-1 and TRBJ2-3; 7 nucleotides agree with TRBD2. This CDR3 has 15 residues. Germline V gene sequence: CDR1 SGHRS, CDR2 YFSETQ. J lost 1 base, V lost 2 bases, and 4 bases had no gene match.

The chain joins TRBV6-6 to TRBJ2-7; tentatively, D is TRBD1 (6 bases). CDR1 and CDR2 from the germline V gene are MNHNY and SVGAGI (reference sequence). CDR3 length: 15 residues. Deletions cut 6 bases from V and 7 bases from J, with 22 bases between. In DNA, the CDR3 is TGTGCCAGCAGGGAAGGACAGTCCTTGTCTGGTGAGCAGTACTTC. Amino acids: CASREGQSLSGEQYF.

The chain is built from TRBV28 and TRBJ2-5; 11 bases align to TRBD1. V was pared by 7 bases and J by 4 bases, with 14 bases of the junction left unmatched. CDR3 size: 17 residues. Germline V gene lookup returns CDR1 MDHEN and CDR2 SYDVKM. The CDR3 is CASNQRTGGLRGETQYF. The CDR3 bases are TGTGCCAGCAATCAAAGGACAGGGGGCTTACGGGGAGAGACCCAGTACTTC. The whole variable domain, remainder taken from reference TRBV28 and TRBJ2-5, is DVKVTQSSRYLVKRTGEKVFLECVQDMDHENMFWYRQDPGLGLRLIYFSYDVKMKEKGDIPEGYSVSREKKERFSLILESASTNQTSMYLCASNQRTGGLRGETQYFGPGTRLLVL.